The source of this TCR beta chain is a study of CD8+ T cells in alopecia areata. The study, taken as a whole, reports: Patients showed less clear TCR sequence sharing than mice, possibly partly because of HLA diversity. Clonality was higher in lesional than normal scalp, especially in alopecia totalis/universalis.

The CDR3 has 16 residues. Germline CDR1 SEHNR, CDR2 FQNEAQ (reference sequence). The V gene end was trimmed by 4 bases and the J gene end by 4 bases; junction bases not matched to a gene: 10. The researchers isolated CD4+ and CD8+ T cells from PBMCs by sorting. Note on this clone: Its antigen is as yet unknown.

Extracted RNA was reverse transcribed, and the resulting cDNA served as sequencing template. The data were produced by immunoSEQ multiplex PCR, yet TCRdb's version contains in-frame clones alone and is incomplete. The sample yields 120,000 to 150,000 clones, more than 75% seen once. The sequence came from a human donor with alopecia areata. The specimen was CD8+ T cells sorted from blood, collected at week 0. The chain joins TRBV7-9 to TRBJ2-5; the match to TRBD2 covers 9 bases. CDR3 nucleotide sequence: TGTGCCAGCAGCTCGATTAGCGGGAGTAACCGAGAGACCCAGTACTTC. It specifies CASSSISGSNRETQYF.